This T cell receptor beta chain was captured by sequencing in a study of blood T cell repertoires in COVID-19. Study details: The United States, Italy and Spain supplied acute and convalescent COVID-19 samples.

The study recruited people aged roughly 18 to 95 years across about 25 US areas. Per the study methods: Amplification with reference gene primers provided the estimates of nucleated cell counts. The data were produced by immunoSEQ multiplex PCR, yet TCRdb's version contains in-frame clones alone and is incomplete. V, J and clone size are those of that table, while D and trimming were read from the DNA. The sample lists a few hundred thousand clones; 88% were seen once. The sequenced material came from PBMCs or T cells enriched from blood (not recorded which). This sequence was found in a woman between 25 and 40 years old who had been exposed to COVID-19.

In nucleotides, the CDR3 is TGTGCCAGCAGCCCCGGGAGGACCATATATTTT. Translating gives CASSPGRTIYF. The genes are TRBV6-5 and TRBJ1-3, with D uncertain. Germline CDR1 reads MNHEY; CDR2 reads SVGAGI. V shed 6 bases and J shed 10 bases, with 10 bases lying between them. The CDR3 is 11 amino acids.